These T cell receptor beta chains were read from a single sample in a study of response to subunit inactivated influenza vaccine. From the RT-PCR reads, TCRdb called clonotypes with MiXCR, one entry per CDR3 protein. The data show roughly 650,000 distinct CDR3 sequences, approximately 14% seen once. The starting material was PBMCs from blood, obtained 14 days before vaccination. Every receptor here comes from a man aged 45-65 years who received an inactivated influenza vaccine. Both conserved end residues are part of each CDR3. Each record gives: J gene, V gene, D gene, clone size, CDR3 protein, CDR3 DNA. D genes are given only for firm matches. Rows give clone size only sometimes, using once, few, many, or a class for an expanded clone.

TRBJ2-5 | TRBV7-9 | NA | few | CASSSSGEETQYF | TGTGCCAGCAGCTCTTCAGGGGAAGAGACCCAGTACTTC
TRBJ2-1 | TRBV14 | NA | NA | CASSQGLVDEQFF | TGTGCCAGCAGCCAAGGCCTTGTCGATGAGCAGTTCTTC
TRBJ2-2 | TRBV12-3/TRBV12-4 | NA | NA | CASRETSSGELFF | TGTGCCAGCAGGGAAACCAGCTCCGGGGAGCTGTTTTTT
TRBJ2-2 | TRBV18 | NA | few | CASSPKGTTNTGELFF | TGTGCCAGCTCTCCGAAAGGGACAACGAACACCGGGGAGCTGTTTTTT
TRBJ2-5 | TRBV18 | NA | NA | CASSPPVDQETQYF | TGTGCCAGCTCACCACCGGTGGATCAAGAGACCCAGTACTTC
TRBJ1-5 | TRBV19 | NA | few | CASSIALYSNQPQHF | TGTGCCAGTAGTATAGCCCTATATAGCAATCAGCCCCAGCATTTT
TRBJ2-1 | TRBV4-3 | NA | NA | CASSQDAESSYNEQFF | TGCGCCAGCAGCCAAGATGCGGAGAGCTCCTACAATGAGCAGTTCTTC
TRBJ1-5 | TRBV29-1 | NA | NA | CSVEEGGPRSDQPQHF | TGCAGCGTTGAAGAGGGGGGGCCAAGGAGCGATCAGCCCCAGCATTTT
TRBJ1-5 | TRBV12-3/TRBV12-4 | NA | NA | CASSRSWDKGQPQHF | TGTGCCAGCAGTCGGTCGTGGGACAAGGGGCAGCCCCAGCATTTT
TRBJ2-7 | TRBV6-5 | TRBD1 | many | CASSYETGGGEQYF | TGTGCCAGCAGTTACGAGACAGGGGGTGGAGAGCAGTACTTC
TRBJ1-5 | TRBV4-1 | NA | few | CASSQQGLSNQPQHF | TGCGCCAGCAGCCAGCAGGGCTTAAGCAATCAGCCCCAGCATTTT
TRBJ2-1 | TRBV7-2 | NA | few | CASSLRLGSYNEQFF | TGTGCCAGCAGCTTACGGCTAGGGTCCTACAATGAGCAGTTCTTC
TRBJ2-2 | TRBV20-1 | NA | NA | CSAREGSGGDGGELFF | TGCAGTGCTAGAGAAGGCAGCGGCGGTGACGGCGGGGAGCTGTTTTTT
TRBJ2-1 | TRBV7-2 | TRBD2 | few | CASSLTGLAPEISYNEQFF | TGTGCCAGCAGCTTAACGGGACTAGCCCCCGAAATCTCCTACAATGAGCAGTTCTTC
TRBJ1-2 | TRBV5-1 | TRBD1 | NA | CASSLQTGDHYGYTF | TGCGCCAGCAGCTTGCAGACAGGGGATCACTATGGCTACACCTTC
TRBJ1-1 | TRBV12-3/TRBV12-4 | NA | NA | CASSLSYRNTEAFF | TGTGCCAGCAGTTTAAGCTACCGGAACACTGAAGCTTTCTTT
TRBJ2-7 | TRBV9 | NA | NA | CASSVGTLGDEQYF | TGTGCCAGCAGCGTGGGGACCCTTGGGGACGAGCAGTACTTC
TRBJ1-4 | TRBV12-3/TRBV12-4 | NA | NA | CASTGGGQGASFNEKLFF | TGTGCCAGCACCGGGGGTGGTCAGGGCGCTAGCTTTAATGAAAAACTGTTTTTT
TRBJ2-7 | TRBV6-2/TRBV6-3 | TRBD1 | NA | CASSPGTGVSHEQYF | TGTGCCAGCAGCCCCGGGACAGGGGTATCCCACGAGCAGTACTTC
TRBJ2-5 | TRBV12-3/TRBV12-4 | TRBD2 | NA | CASSFFRTSGSRETQYF | TGTGCCAGCAGTTTTTTCCGGACTAGCGGGAGTCGAGAGACCCAGTACTTC
TRBJ1-1 | TRBV7-2 | NA | NA | CASSSPFPNTEAFF | TGTGCCAGCAGCTCCCCATTCCCCAACACTGAAGCTTTCTTT
TRBJ2-3 | TRBV9 | NA | many | CASSEGLPGADTQYF | TGTGCCAGCAGCGAAGGACTTCCGGGCGCAGATACGCAGTATTTT
TRBJ1-3 | TRBV10-3 | NA | few | CAIKGPNSGNTIYF | TGTGCCATCAAGGGACCAAACTCTGGAAACACCATATATTTT
TRBJ2-7 | TRBV20-1 | NA | few | CSATSIRDSEQYF | TGCAGTGCTACTAGCATCCGGGATTCCGAGCAGTACTTC
TRBJ2-3 | TRBV7-3 | NA | few | CASSYGGDSTDTQYF | TGTGCCAGCAGCTATGGCGGGGATAGCACAGATACGCAGTATTTT
TRBJ2-3 | TRBV6-2/TRBV6-3 | TRBD2 | few | CASSYNLRGGSTDTQYF | TGTGCCAGCAGTTACAATTTGCGGGGGGGCTCCACAGATACGCAGTATTTT
TRBJ2-4 | TRBV12-3/TRBV12-4 | NA | few | CASSLTLAKNIQYF | TGTGCCAGCAGTTTAACGCTAGCCAAAAACATTCAGTACTTC
TRBJ1-1 | TRBV30 | NA | many | CAWRTEGATAFF | TGTGCCTGGAGAACGGAAGGGGCTACGGCTTTCTTT
TRBJ2-3 | TRBV4-3 | NA | NA | CASSQDGGTRFTDTQYF | TGCGCCAGCAGCCAAGATGGAGGCACTAGGTTCACAGATACGCAGTATTTT
TRBJ2-3 | TRBV7-6 | NA | few | CASSSRGGGRNTDTQYF | TGTGCCAGCAGCTCCCGGGGCGGCGGCAGGAACACAGATACGCAGTATTTT
TRBJ2-7 | TRBV29-1 | TRBD2 | NA | CSVDPGGSYEQYF | TGCAGCGTTGACCCGGGGGGCTCCTACGAGCAGTACTTC
TRBJ2-5 | TRBV15 | NA | many | CATSRVRSQKETQYF | TGTGCCACCAGCAGAGTGCGGTCACAGAAAGAGACCCAGTACTTC
TRBJ2-7 | TRBV27 | TRBD1 | NA | CASSPLTGTDDEQYF | TGTGCCAGCAGTCCGCTAACCGGGACAGATGATGAGCAGTACTTC
TRBJ2-7 | TRBV20-1 | TRBD2 | NA | CSARGGTSETYEQYF | TGCAGTGCTAGAGGGGGAACTAGCGAAACCTACGAGCAGTACTTC
TRBJ2-4 | TRBV6-1 | TRBD1 | NA | CASSLGTGINIQYF | TGTGCCAGCAGCCTCGGGACAGGGATAAACATTCAGTACTTC
TRBJ2-4 | TRBV5-1 | NA | NA | CASSLGGTFLAKNIQYF | TGCGCCAGCAGCTTGGGAGGCACCTTCTTAGCCAAAAACATTCAGTACTTC
TRBJ1-1 | TRBV20-1 | NA | few | CSAPDPGALLAFF | TGCAGTGCTCCGGACCCGGGAGCACTGCTAGCTTTCTTT
TRBJ2-7 | TRBV9 | NA | NA | CASSGGGRGYEQYF | TGTGCCAGCAGCGGAGGGGGTCGGGGTTACGAGCAGTACTTC
TRBJ2-1 | TRBV12-3/TRBV12-4 | TRBD2 | few | CASRSGTSGSNEQFF | TGTGCCAGCAGATCCGGGACTAGCGGGAGCAATGAGCAGTTCTTC
TRBJ1-1 | TRBV6-1 | NA | NA | CASSEATTGTEAFF | TGTGCCAGCAGTGAAGCGACGACGGGCACTGAAGCTTTCTTT
TRBJ2-1 | TRBV11-2 | NA | NA | CASSRVGDEQFF | TGTGCCAGCAGCCGTGTGGGGGATGAGCAGTTCTTC
TRBJ2-3 | TRBV4-1 | TRBD2 | many | CASSLIGTSGGADTQYF | TGCGCCAGCAGTCTCATTGGGACTAGCGGGGGGGCAGATACGCAGTATTTT
TRBJ2-1 | TRBV10-3 | TRBD2 | NA | CAISGTSGSYNEQFF | TGTGCCATCAGCGGGACTAGCGGCTCCTACAATGAGCAGTTCTTC
TRBJ2-5 | TRBV27 | NA | NA | CASSFGPSVETQYF | TGTGCCAGCAGTTTCGGGCCTAGCGTGGAGACCCAGTACTTC
TRBJ2-6 | TRBV12-3/TRBV12-4 | NA | many | CASSFVGANVLTF | TGTGCCAGCAGTTTTGTTGGGGCCAACGTCCTGACTTTC
TRBJ2-7 | TRBV5-8 | TRBD1 | NA | CASSRDSVSYEQYF | TGTGCCAGCAGCCGGGACAGTGTTTCCTACGAGCAGTACTTC